This T cell receptor beta chain comes out of a study of radiotherapy plus CTLA-4 blockade in lung cancer. Study summary: Patients showed objective responses in around a sixth of cases and disease control in roughly 30%.

The germline V and J ends were trimmed by 6 bases and 5 bases, with 7 bases remaining between them. Germline V gene data show CDR1 as MNHNY and CDR2 as SVGAGI (reference sequence). The CDR3 is made up of 11 amino acids. The data were produced by immunoSEQ multiplex PCR, yet TCRdb's version contains in-frame clones alone and is incomplete. The sample lists about 80,000 clones, around 76% occurring once. Those with chemo-refractory metastatic non-small-cell lung cancer were treated with focal radiation combined with CTLA-4 blockade using ipilimumab. The specimen comprised peripheral blood, sampled from a patient treated with radiotherapy plus ipilimumab. This sequence originates from a human donor with non-small cell lung cancer whose response to radiotherapy plus ipilimumab could not be evaluated. Some clones in this sample may be carry-over from other donors' samples. V and J are TRBV6-6 and TRBJ2-5; no firm D call. The CDR3 DNA is TGTGCCAGCAGAACTAAGGAGACCCAGTACTTC. It translates to CASRTKETQYF.